The 15 T cell receptor beta chains in this list originate from one sample, sequenced in a study of blood T cell repertoires in COVID-19. Measured with immunoSEQ multiplex PCR; TCRdb has only the in-frame clones, and not every one. The top ten clones hold 2% to 3% of a sample with 230,000 or so clones, approximately 88% of them seen once. Sequences were obtained from PBMCs or T cells enriched from blood (not recorded which). All receptors derive from a woman between 40 and 55 years old with acute COVID-19.

The chain has TRBV20-1 and TRBJ1-1; D is possibly TRBD1 (5 bases). With 6 bases removed from V and 5 bases from J, the gap between germline ends came to 10 bases. This CDR3 has 11 residues. In germline, CDR1 is DFQATT, CDR2 SNEGSKA (reference sequence). The chain's CDR3 is CSAPGMTEAFF. The CDR3 DNA sequence: TGCAGTGCCCCAGGGATGACTGAAGCTTTCTTT.

The chain is built from TRBV28 and TRBJ2-3; 9 bases agree with TRBD2. The CDR3 totals 18 residues. Trimming took 3 bases from V and 0 from J; bases not matched to a gene: 10. Germline lookup yields CDR1 MDHEN and CDR2 SYDVKM. The CDR3 DNA follows: TGTGCCAGCAGTTTGTGGCTAGCGGGGTCGTCTAGCACAGATACGCAGTATTTT. The encoded protein is CASSLWLAGSSSTDTQYF.

The V and J genes are TRBV19 and TRBJ2-3; TRBD2 matches 13 bases. V was pared by 5 bases and J by 3 bases, with 5 bases of the junction left unmatched. There are 16 residues in the CDR3. CDR1 LNHDA and CDR2 SQIVND come from the germline V gene (reference sequence). CDR3 coding DNA: TGTGCCAGTAGTGGTGGACTAGCGGGAGCTACAGATACGCAGTATTTT. It translates to CASSGGLAGATDTQYF.

This rearrangement joins TRBV9 to TRBJ1-2; D call uncertain. V gave up 0 bases and J gave up 4 bases, with 10 bases separating them. From germline, CDR1 is SGDLS and CDR2 YYNGEE. CDR3 length: 14 residues. The CDR3: CASSVAGVSYGYTF. CDR3 bases: TGTGCCAGCAGCGTAGCCGGGGTAAGCTATGGCTACACCTTC.

This clone was found once. The CDR3 reads CASSPGPYSNYGYTF. In nucleotides, the CDR3 is TGTGCCAGCTCACCAGGTCCGTATAGTAACTATGGCTACACCTTC. The chain is built from TRBV18 and TRBJ1-2, with D unclear. With 2 bases removed from V and 1 base from J, the gap between germline ends came to 11 bases. The CDR3 runs 15 residues. Germline V lookup: CDR1 KGHSH, CDR2 LQKENI.

V and J are TRBV30 and TRBJ2-2; D gene unclear. This CDR3 spans 13 amino acids. The ends were cut back, 3 bases at V and 0 bases at J, with 5 bases in the middle. Germline loops: CDR1 GTSNPN, CDR2 SVGIG (reference sequence). CDR3: CAWSTANTGELFF. DNA of the CDR3: TGTGCCTGGAGCACAGCGAACACCGGGGAGCTGTTTTTT.

This clone occurred once. This chain uses TRBV18 with TRBJ1-5; 9 nucleotides align to TRBD1. This CDR3 contains 14 residues. In germline, CDR1 is KGHSH, CDR2 LQKENI. The junction had 1 base not matched to a gene; V was cut back by 3 bases and J by 4 bases. The CDR3 reads CASSPGTGNQPQHF. The CDR3 nucleotides are TGTGCCAGCTCACCCGGGACAGGGAATCAGCCCCAGCATTTT.

The V call is TRBV9, the J call TRBJ1-3; D gene unclear. Germline CDR1 and CDR2: SGDLS and YYNGEE. Trimming left V 4 bases short and J 6 bases short, with 14 bases between. The CDR3 runs 14 residues. This CDR3 reads CASSPHGGANTIYF. The CDR3 DNA reads TGTGCCAGCAGCCCACATGGTGGAGCAAACACCATATATTTT.

The gene calls are TRBV19 and TRBJ1-4; a weak D match, TRBD1 (5 bases). Per the germline V gene, CDR1 is LNHDA and CDR2 is SQIVND (reference sequence). This CDR3 is built from 13 residues. V lost 3 bases, J lost 8 bases, and 10 bases lay in between. CDR3 coding DNA: TGTGCCAGTAGTATCCAGGGACTGGAAAAACTGTTTTTT. This translates into CASSIQGLEKLFF.

The chain recombines TRBV2 with TRBJ2-2; D is unclear. The V gene's germline CDR1 is SNHLY and CDR2 FYNNEI. The CDR3 length is 13 residues. V lost 5 bases and J 5 bases, leaving 9 bases between the germline ends. CDR3 loop: CASSPTSTGELFF. CDR3 coding DNA: TGTGCCAGCAGTCCTACCTCAACCGGGGAGCTGTTTTTT. The full variable domain, with the rest looked up from reference TRBV2 and TRBJ2-2, is EPEVTQTPSHQVTQMGQEVILRCVPISNHLYFYWYRQILGQKVEFLVSFYNNEISEKSEIFDDQFSVERPDGSNFTLKIRSTKLEDSAMYFCASSPTSTGELFFGEGSRLTVL.

This chain connects TRBV5-1 to TRBJ2-5, with 8 bases identical to TRBD1. The CDR3 is 15 amino acids. From germline, CDR1 is SGHRS and CDR2 YFSETQ. V dropped 2 bases and J dropped 2; count of bases not matched to a gene: 5. The CDR3 DNA reads as TGCGCCAGCAGCTTCGCAGGACAGGGACAAGAGACCCAGTACTTC. It translates to CASSFAGQGQETQYF.

The chain recombines TRBV5-1 with TRBJ2-3; 12 bases are a match to TRBD1. Per germline, CDR1 SGHRS and CDR2 YFSETQ. Trimming cost V 4 bases and J 1 base; bases outside gene matches: 16. The CDR3 loop spans 20 amino acids. The CDR3 nucleotides are TGCGCCAGCAGCCCCCTGGTAGGGACAGGGGGCGGGGGCCGCACAGATACGCAGTATTTT. This encodes CASSPLVGTGGGGRTDTQYF. Full variable domain (remainder filled in from reference TRBV5-1 and TRBJ2-3): KAGVTQTPRYLIKTRGQQVTLSCSPISGHRSVSWYQQTPGQGLQFLFEYFSETQRNKGNFPGRFSGRQFSNSRSEMNVSTLELGDSALYLCASSPLVGTGGGGRTDTQYFGPGTRLTVL.

In this sample, this clone turned up a few times. The CDR3 DNA reads TGTGCCAGCAGTTACAGGGACAGCCCATTCACTGAAGCTTTCTTT. Protein product: CASSYRDSPFTEAFF. This sequence joins TRBV6-5 and TRBJ1-1; TRBD1 matches at 7 bases. In germline, CDR1 is MNHEY, CDR2 SVGAGI. The CDR3 runs 15 residues. The ends lost 2 bases at V and 4 bases at J; junction bases unmatched: 7.

The V gene is TRBV30, the J gene TRBJ2-7, with TRBD1 as a possible D gene (5 bases). Trimming cost V 1 base and J 0 bases, with 13 bases left between them. From germline, CDR1 is GTSNPN and CDR2 SVGIG (reference sequence). This CDR3 spans 15 amino acids. CDR3 DNA: TGTGCCTGGAGTGGGCCAGGGTATAACTCCTACGAGCAGTACTTC. This encodes CAWSGPGYNSYEQYF.

With regard to this clone: The sample has other DNA sequences that encode this CDR3 too. The V call is TRBV24-1, the J call TRBJ1-2; 9 positions agree with TRBD1. Germline CDR1 reads KGHDR; CDR2 reads SFDVKD. V gave up 3 bases and J gave up 2 bases; unmatched junction bases: 3. The CDR3 sequence is 15 residues long. The CDR3 region is CATSDPGTGNYGYTF. The CDR3 DNA is TGTGCCACCAGTGATCCCGGGACAGGGAACTATGGCTACACCTTC.